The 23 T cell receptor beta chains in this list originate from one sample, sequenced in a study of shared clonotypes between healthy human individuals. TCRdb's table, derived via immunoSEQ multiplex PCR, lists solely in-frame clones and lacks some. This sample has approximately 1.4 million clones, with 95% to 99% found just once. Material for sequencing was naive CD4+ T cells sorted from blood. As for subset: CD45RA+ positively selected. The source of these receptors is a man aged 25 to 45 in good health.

In DNA form, the CDR3 reads TGTGCCAGCAGCTTAGTGGGTTCTAGGCTCAACTCCTACGAGCAGTACTTC. Protein product: CASSLVGSRLNSYEQYF. V usage is TRBV7-9 and J usage is TRBJ2-7; D gene unclear. The V end was cut by 1 base, the J end by 0 bases, with 16 bases between. Germline CDR1 is SEHNR and CDR2 is FQNEAQ (reference sequence). This CDR3 region has 17 residues.

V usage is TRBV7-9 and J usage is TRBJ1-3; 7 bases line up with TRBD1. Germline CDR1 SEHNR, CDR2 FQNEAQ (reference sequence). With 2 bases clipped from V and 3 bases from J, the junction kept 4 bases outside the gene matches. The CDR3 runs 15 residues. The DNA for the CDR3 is TGTGCCAGCAGCTTACCAGACAGGGATGGAAACACCATATATTTT. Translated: CASSLPDRDGNTIYF.

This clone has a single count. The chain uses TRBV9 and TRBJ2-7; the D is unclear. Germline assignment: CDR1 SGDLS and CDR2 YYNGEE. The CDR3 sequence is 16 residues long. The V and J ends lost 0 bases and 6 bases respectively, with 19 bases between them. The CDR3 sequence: CASSVGKFRLRSEQYF. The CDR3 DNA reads TGTGCCAGCAGCGTAGGGAAATTCAGGTTGAGATCCGAGCAGTACTTC.

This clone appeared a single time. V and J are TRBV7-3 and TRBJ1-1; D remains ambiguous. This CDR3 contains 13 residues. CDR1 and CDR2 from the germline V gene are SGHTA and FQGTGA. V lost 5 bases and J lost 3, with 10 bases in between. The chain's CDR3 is CASSTKTHTEAFF. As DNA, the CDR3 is TGTGCCAGCAGCACAAAAACGCACACTGAAGCTTTCTTT.

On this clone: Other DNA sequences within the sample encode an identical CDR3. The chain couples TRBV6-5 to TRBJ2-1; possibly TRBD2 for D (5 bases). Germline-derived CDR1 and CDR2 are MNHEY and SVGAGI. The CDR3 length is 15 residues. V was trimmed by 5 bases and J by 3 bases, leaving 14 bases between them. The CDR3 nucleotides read TGTGCCAGCAGTCTCGCGGCGGGTAGCTACAATGAGCAGTTCTTC. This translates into CASSLAAGSYNEQFF.

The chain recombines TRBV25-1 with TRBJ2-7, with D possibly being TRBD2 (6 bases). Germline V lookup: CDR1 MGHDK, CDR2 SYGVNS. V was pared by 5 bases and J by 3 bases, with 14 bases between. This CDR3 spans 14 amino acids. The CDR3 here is CASSTTRTRYEQYF. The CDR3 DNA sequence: TGTGCCAGCAGTACGACTAGGACCCGCTACGAGCAGTACTTC.

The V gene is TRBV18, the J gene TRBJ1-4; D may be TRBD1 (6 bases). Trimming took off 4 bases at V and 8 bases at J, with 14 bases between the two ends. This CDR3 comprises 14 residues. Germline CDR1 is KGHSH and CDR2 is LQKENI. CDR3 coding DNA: TGTGCCAGCTCACGCGGGACACTAGAAGAAAAACTGTTTTTT. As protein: CASSRGTLEEKLFF.

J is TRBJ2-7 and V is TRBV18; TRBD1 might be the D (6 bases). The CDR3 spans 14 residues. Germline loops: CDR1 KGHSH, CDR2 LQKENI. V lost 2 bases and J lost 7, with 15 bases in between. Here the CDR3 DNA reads TGTGCCAGCTCACCAACGAGGGGGTTGGGGGAGCAGTACTTC. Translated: CASSPTRGLGEQYF.

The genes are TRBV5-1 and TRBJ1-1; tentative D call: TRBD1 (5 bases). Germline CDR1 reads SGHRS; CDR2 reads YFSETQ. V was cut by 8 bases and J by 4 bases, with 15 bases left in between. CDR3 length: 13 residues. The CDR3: CASTGWGTTEAFF. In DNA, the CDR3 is TGCGCCAGTACTGGCTGGGGGACCACTGAAGCTTTCTTT.

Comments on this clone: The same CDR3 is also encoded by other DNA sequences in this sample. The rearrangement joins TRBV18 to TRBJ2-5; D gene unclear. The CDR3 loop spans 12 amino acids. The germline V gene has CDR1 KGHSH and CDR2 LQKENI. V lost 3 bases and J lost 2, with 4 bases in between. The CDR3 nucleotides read TGTGCCAGCTCACCGAGACAAGAGACCCAGTACTTC. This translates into CASSPRQETQYF.

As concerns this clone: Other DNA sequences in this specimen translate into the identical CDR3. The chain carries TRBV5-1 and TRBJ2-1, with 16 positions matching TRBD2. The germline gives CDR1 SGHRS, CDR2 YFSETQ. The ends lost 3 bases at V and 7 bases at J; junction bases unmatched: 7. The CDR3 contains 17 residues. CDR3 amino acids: CASSSGLAGGPNNEQFF. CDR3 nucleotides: TGCGCCAGCAGCTCGGGACTAGCGGGAGGGCCGAATAATGAGCAGTTCTTC. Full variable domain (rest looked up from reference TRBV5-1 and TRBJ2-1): KAGVTQTPRYLIKTRGQQVTLSCSPISGHRSVSWYQQTPGQGLQFLFEYFSETQRNKGNFPGRFSGRQFSNSRSEMNVSTLELGDSALYLCASSSGLAGGPNNEQFFGPGTRLTVL.

CDR3 loop: CASSNFREDTQYF. CDR3 nucleotides: TGTGCCAGCAGCAATTTCCGGGAGGATACGCAGTATTTT. The chain is built from TRBV7-6 and TRBJ2-3, with TRBD2 as a possible D gene (6 bases). Germline V gene lookup returns CDR1 SGHVS and CDR2 FNYEAQ. The V end lost 5 bases, the J end lost 6 bases, and 12 bases lay between the germline ends. This CDR3 contains 13 residues. The full variable domain, with the rest looked up from reference TRBV7-6 and TRBJ2-3, is GAGVSQSPRYKVTKRGQDVALRCDPISGHVSLYWYRQALGQGPEFLTYFNYEAQQDKSGLPNDRFSAERPEGSISTLTIQRTEQRDSAMYRCASSNFREDTQYFGPGTRLTVL.

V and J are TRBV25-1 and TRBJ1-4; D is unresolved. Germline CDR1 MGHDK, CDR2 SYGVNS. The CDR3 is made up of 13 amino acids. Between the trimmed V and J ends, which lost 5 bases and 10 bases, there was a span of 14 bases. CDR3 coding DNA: TGTGCCAGCAGTCCCCTCTCCTTTGGAAAACTGTTTTTT. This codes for CASSPLSFGKLFF.

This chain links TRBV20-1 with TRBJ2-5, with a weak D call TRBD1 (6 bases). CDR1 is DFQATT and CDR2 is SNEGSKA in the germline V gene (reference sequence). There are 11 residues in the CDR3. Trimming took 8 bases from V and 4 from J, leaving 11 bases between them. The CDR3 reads CSPRGGETQYF. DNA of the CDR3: TGCAGTCCCCGAGGGGGAGAGACCCAGTACTTC.

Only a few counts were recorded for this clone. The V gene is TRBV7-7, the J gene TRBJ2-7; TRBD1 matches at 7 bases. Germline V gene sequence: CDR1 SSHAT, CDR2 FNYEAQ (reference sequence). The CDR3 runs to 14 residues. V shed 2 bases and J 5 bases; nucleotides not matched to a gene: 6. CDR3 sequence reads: CASSLTGDPHEQYF. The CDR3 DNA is TGTGCCAGCAGCTTAACAGGGGACCCCCACGAGCAGTACTTC.

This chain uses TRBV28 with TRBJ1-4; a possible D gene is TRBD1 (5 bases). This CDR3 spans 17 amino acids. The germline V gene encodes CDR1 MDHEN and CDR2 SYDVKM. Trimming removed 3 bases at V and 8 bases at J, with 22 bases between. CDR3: CASSFPRSGRLQEKLFF. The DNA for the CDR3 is TGTGCCAGCAGTTTTCCACGATCAGGGAGGTTGCAAGAAAAACTGTTTTTT.

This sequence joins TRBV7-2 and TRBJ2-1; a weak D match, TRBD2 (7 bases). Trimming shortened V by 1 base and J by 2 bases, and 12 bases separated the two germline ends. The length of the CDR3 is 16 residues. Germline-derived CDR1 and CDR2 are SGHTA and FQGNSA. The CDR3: CASSLVGGRTYNEQFF. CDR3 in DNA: TGTGCCAGCAGCTTAGTGGGGGGGCGAACCTACAATGAGCAGTTCTTC.

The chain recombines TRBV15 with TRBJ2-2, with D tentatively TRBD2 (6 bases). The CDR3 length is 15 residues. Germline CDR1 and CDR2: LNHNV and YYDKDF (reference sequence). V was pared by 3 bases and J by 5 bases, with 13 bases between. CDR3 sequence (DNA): TGTGCCACCAGCAGCCTATTGACTAGTACCGGGGAGCTGTTTTTT. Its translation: CATSSLLTSTGELFF. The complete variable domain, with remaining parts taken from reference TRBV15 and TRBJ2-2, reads DAMVIQNPRYQVTQFGKPVTLSCSQTLNHNVMYWYQQKSSQAPKLLFHYYDKDFNNEADTPDNFQSRRPNTSFCFLDIRSPGLGDTAMYLCATSSLLTSTGELFFGEGSRLTVL.

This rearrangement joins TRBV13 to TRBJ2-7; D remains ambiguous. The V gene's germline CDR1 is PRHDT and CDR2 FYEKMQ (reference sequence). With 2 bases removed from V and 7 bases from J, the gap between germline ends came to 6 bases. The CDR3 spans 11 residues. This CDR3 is CASSLRPEQYF. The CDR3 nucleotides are TGTGCCAGCAGCTTACGTCCAGAGCAGTACTTC.

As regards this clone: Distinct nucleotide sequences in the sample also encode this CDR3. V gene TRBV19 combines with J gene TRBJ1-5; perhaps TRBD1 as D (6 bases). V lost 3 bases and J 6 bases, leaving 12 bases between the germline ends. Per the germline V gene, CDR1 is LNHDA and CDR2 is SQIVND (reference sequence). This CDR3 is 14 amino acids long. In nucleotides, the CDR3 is TGTGCCAGTAGTATTTTGGGGGGCGGTCAGCCCCAGCATTTT. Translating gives CASSILGGGQPQHF. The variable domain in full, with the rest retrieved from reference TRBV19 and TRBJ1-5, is DGGITQSPKYLFRKEGQNVTLSCEQNLNHDAMYWYRQDPGQGLRLIYYSQIVNDFQKGDIAEGYSVSREKKESFPLTVTSAQKNPTAFYLCASSILGGGQPQHFGDGTRLSIL.

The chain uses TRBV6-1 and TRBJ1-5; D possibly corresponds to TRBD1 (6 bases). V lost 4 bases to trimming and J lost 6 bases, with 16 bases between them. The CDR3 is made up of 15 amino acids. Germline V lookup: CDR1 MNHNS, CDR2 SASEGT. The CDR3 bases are TGTGCCAGCAGTGCCGGGAGGGGGGAAGTTCAGCCCCAGCATTTT. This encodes CASSAGRGEVQPQHF.

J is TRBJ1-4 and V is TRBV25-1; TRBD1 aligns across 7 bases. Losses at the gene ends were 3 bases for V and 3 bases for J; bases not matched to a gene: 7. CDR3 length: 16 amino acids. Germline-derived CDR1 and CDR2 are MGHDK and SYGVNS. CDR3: CASSELGGGANEKLFF. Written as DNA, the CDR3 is TGTGCCAGCAGTGAGTTAGGGGGCGGAGCTAATGAAAAACTGTTTTTT.

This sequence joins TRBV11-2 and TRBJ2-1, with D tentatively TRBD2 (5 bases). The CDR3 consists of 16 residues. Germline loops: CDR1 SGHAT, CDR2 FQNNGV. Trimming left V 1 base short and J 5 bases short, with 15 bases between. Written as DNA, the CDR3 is TGTGCCAGCAGCTTAGCGGCTAGCTTCACCCACAATGAGCAGTTCTTC. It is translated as CASSLAASFTHNEQFF.